Here is one T cell receptor beta chain with its context. What it binds is unknown. A much larger clone differs from this one at a single base, so this may be a read error. The CDR3 is 14 amino acids. The data were taken from a study of immune heterogeneity within non-small cell lung tumors. Study summary: Histologically, a handful of tumors were squamous cell carcinomas and approximately eleven were non-squamous carcinomas. The remaining 1 tumor was not otherwise specified.

For each sample, template was approximately 0.55 ug of bulk tumor genomic DNA. While surgery was under way, several biopsies spaced far apart were taken per primary tumor. It was patients with untreated, newly diagnosed non-small cell lung cancer who underwent curative surgery. The TCR beta CDR3 region underwent multiplex PCR amplification with 32 V and 13 J primers. From the multiplex PCR reads, TCRdb called clonotypes with MiXCR, one entry per CDR3 protein. The sample includes 8,500 to 13,000 distinct CDR3 sequences, nearly 30% seen only once; the top ten take less than 25%. General observations from the study: Local T-cell clonality tracked local tumor mutational burden, showing a moderate yet significant relationship (R 0.3 to 0.35). Recurrence of identical dominant CDR3 beta clonotypes was observed across tumor sites within a patient, alongside site-unique high-frequency clones.

The rearrangement uses TRBV12-3 or TRBV12-4 and TRBJ2-2, with a possible D match to TRBD2 (5 bases). The sequenced sample consisted of lung tumor tissue. The receptor was derived from a woman aged 45 to 65 with non-small cell lung cancer. The CDR3 is CASSFLRDTGELLF. The CDR3 region has the DNA TGTGCCAGCAGTTTTCTAAGGGATACCGGGGAGCTGCTTTTT.